This T cell receptor beta chain is from a study of Ad26.COV2.S vaccination and SARS-CoV-2 variants (dated by TCRdb to the early 2020s). Regarding the complete study: Vaccine-arm donors came from COV1001, a multicentre, randomized, double-blind, placebo-controlled phase I-IIa trial of Ad26.COV2.S in healthy adults. A total of 32 samples were included in the TCR-sequenced set, comprising roughly 19 Ad26.COV2.S vaccine recipients, 5 placebo recipients and 8 SARS-CoV-2 convalescent individuals. Participants in the trial were split at random into five groups of five each, receiving low-dose or high-dose Ad26.COV2.S once or twice, or else placebo on both occasions. Throughout the experiments and outcome assessment, investigators stayed blinded to trial group allocation. Dosing of Ad26.COV2.S was intramuscular, at either 5x10^10 or 1x10^11 viral particles, delivered as one shot or as two shots spaced 56 days apart. The specificity and breadth of SARS-CoV-2-reactive T cell receptors after Ad26.COV2.S vaccination were assessed by TCRbeta repertoire sequencing.

The junction shows trimming of 2 bases on V and 4 bases on J, plus 9 bases between the germline ends. For CDR1 and CDR2, the germline V gene (reference sequence) lists MNHEY and SMNVEV. The CDR3 contains 15 residues, cysteine and phenylalanine counted. This entry keeps only the CDR3 DNA: 45 bases, framed from base 1. General conclusions and limits of the study: Higher spike-specific TCR breadth was observed in Ad26.COV2.S recipients than in placebo recipients (P = 0.0014). The study was not powered to compare responses between vaccine doses or regimens. The authors noted that total T cell responses may have been underestimated by the TCR breadth and depth analyses. After vaccination, substantial breadth of spike-specific CD8+ and CD4+ T cell responses was reported. Vaccine and placebo recipients had comparable non-spike TCR breadth, which fits with the vaccine containing only spike.

The intended sense of this specimen's treatment or condition label: around 19 received Ad26.COV2.S at low or high dose, single or two shots; about 5 received placebo; per-sample allocation not given. For vaccine and placebo recipients, the sequenced repertoires came from samples collected on day 63 after the first injection. Between 29 July and 7 August 2020, Cohort 1b enrolled fewer than 30 adults aged 18-55 years at one site in Boston, USA. Ad26.COV2.S was a replication-incompetent adenovirus type 26 vector expressing a prefusion-stabilized SARS-CoV-2 spike protein from the original Wuhan strain. The immunoSEQ Assay was the method used to sequence TCRbeta CDR3 regions. After extraction, genomic DNA underwent amplification by bias-controlled multiplex PCR, followed by high-throughput sequencing. In the source study's methods: To quantify the absolute abundance of every unique TCRbeta CDR3 region, sequences were collapsed and filtered. T cell fraction was estimated by normalizing TCRbeta template counts to usable DNA, which was measured by amplifying reference genes present in all nucleated cells. Repertoire TCRs were annotated as SARS-CoV-2-specific when V gene, CDR3 amino acid sequence and J gene were exactly matched to a known reactive TCR set. The reference SARS-CoV-2 TCR set was derived from MIRA and filtered for enrichment in COVID-19-positive ImmuneCODE repertoires, a step that removed public or cross-reactive TCRs. Using the MIRA antigens, annotated TCRs were further analysed by specific ORF or by position within an ORF. Breadth was defined as the number of annotated unique rearrangements divided by the total number of unique productive rearrangements, and depth was defined as the summed frequency of the annotated unique rearrangements. Two-sided Wilcoxon rank-sum tests were applied when comparing TCR breadth between groups. This is the immuneACCESS table as TCRdb keeps it, with only in-frame sequences that have V and J called. A part of the clones is gone; compared with another copy, unresolved V genes explain less than half, and the rest is unexplained. That table is the source of V, J and clone size, and D and trimming were worked out from the DNA. The sample table lists about half a million clones, 80% to 90% of them with a count of one. The ten top clones hold 1.5% to 2% of the sample.

To note about this clone: No cognate antigen has been identified for it. It has no much larger one-base neighbor in the sample; base qualities were not kept.

Here the sequenced sample was peripheral blood, taken in a trial of Ad26.COV2.S vaccine versus placebo. This clonotype was obtained from a person aged 18-65 years who received the Ad26.COV2.S COVID-19 vaccine or a placebo. The V gene is TRBV27 and the J gene is TRBJ2-6, with the D gene tentatively TRBD1 or TRBD2, based on 6 matching bases in each. The nucleotides are TGTGCCAGCAGTTTAAGGGGGGCCGGGGCCAACGTCCTGACTTTC. Its coded protein is CASSLRGAGANVLTF.